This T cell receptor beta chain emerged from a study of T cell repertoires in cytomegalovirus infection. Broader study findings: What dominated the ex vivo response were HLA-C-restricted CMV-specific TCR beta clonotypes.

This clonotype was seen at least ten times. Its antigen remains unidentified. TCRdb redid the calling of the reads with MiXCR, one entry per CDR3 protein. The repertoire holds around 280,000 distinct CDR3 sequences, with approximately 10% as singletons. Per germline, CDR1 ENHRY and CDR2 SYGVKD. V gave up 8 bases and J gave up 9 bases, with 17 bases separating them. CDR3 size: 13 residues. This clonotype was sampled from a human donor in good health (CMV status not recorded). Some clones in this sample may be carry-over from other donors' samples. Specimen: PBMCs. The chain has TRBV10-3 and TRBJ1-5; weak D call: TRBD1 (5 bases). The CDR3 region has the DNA TGTGCCATCGGCAGGGACCAAGGAGGGCCCCAGCATTTT. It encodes CAIGRDQGGPQHF.